These 5 T cell receptor beta chains share one sample of origin, sequenced in a study of blood T cell repertoires in COVID-19. Sequenced by immunoSEQ multiplex PCR; TCRdb stores in-frame clones only, minus some. This repertoire shows approximately 38,000 clones, roughly 80% found once; its top ten account for nearly 25%. Sequencing was carried out using peripheral blood. These receptors came from a human donor with acute or convalescent COVID-19. The donor label of this sample is uncertain.

The rearrangement uses TRBV30 and TRBJ2-5; D perhaps matches TRBD1 (7 bases). The ends were cut back, 5 bases at V and 0 bases at J, with 16 bases in the middle. Germline loops: CDR1 GTSNPN, CDR2 SVGIG (reference sequence). This CDR3 comprises 15 residues. CDR3 DNA sequence: TGTGCCTGGGGCAGGGGGGAAGGAGACCAAGAGACCCAGTACTTC. Protein product: CAWGRGEGDQETQYF.

This clone was counted a single time. J is TRBJ2-7 and V is TRBV5-6; TRBD1 might be the D (6 bases). V was shortened by 0 bases and J by 0 bases, with 7 bases between the two germline ends. The CDR3 sequence is 14 residues long. Germline V CDR1 and CDR2: SGHDT, YYEEEE. CDR3 sequence reads: CASSLDRDSYEQYF. CDR3 bases: TGTGCCAGCAGCTTGGACAGGGACTCCTACGAGCAGTACTTC.

The chain couples TRBV2 to TRBJ1-1, with 8 nucleotides matching TRBD1. Germline CDR1 SNHLY, CDR2 FYNNEI. This CDR3 spans 15 amino acids. Unmatched junction bases numbered 1, after V lost 0 bases and J lost 1 base. DNA of the CDR3: TGTGCCAGCAGTGAAGCGGGGACAGGGAACACTGAAGCTTTCTTT. This codes for CASSEAGTGNTEAFF.

The chain combines TRBV5-1 with TRBJ1-4; 8 nucleotides match TRBD1. From germline, CDR1 is SGHRS and CDR2 YFSETQ. J gave up 5 bases and V 2 bases, and 5 bases lay outside the gene matches. The CDR3 covers 15 residues. CDR3 sequence reads: CASSLGQGGNEKLFF. The DNA for the CDR3 is TGCGCCAGCAGCTTAGGACAGGGTGGAAATGAAAAACTGTTTTTT.

The chain employs TRBV19 and TRBJ1-1, with TRBD1 matching over 9 bases. The length of the CDR3 is 16 residues. J was trimmed by 1 base and V by 6 bases; bases with no gene match: 9. CDR1 and CDR2 (germline): LNHDA, SQIVND (reference sequence). CDR3 sequence: CASRPGQGSWNTEAFF. The DNA for the CDR3 is TGTGCCAGTAGGCCGGGACAGGGCTCTTGGAACACTGAAGCTTTCTTT. The full variable domain, completed using reference TRBV19 and TRBJ1-1, is DGGITQSPKYLFRKEGQNVTLSCEQNLNHDAMYWYRQDPGQGLRLIYYSQIVNDFQKGDIAEGYSVSREKKESFPLTVTSAQKNPTAFYLCASRPGQGSWNTEAFFGQGTRLTVV.